This is a list of T cell receptor beta chains from one sample in a study of blood T cell repertoires in COVID-19. The protocol was immunoSEQ multiplex PCR, while the TCRdb copy is restricted to in-frame clones and leaves out a portion. The repertoire holds 150,000 or so clones, with 70% to 90% as singletons. The sequencing sample was made of peripheral blood. The receptor source for this set is a man aged 35-49 years who had recovered from COVID-19. Each CDR3 is given with its conserved first and last residue. The D gene is left open where the match is weak. The size of a clone is reported for some rows only, either as once, few or many, or as a class for expanded clones.

>-|TRBJ2-7|-|TRBV4-1
CASSQDVAGGRYEQYF
TGCGCCAGCAGCCAAGACGTGGCAGGGGGGAGGTACGAGCAGTACTTC
>-|TRBJ2-3|-|TRBV5-6
CASSLRARGQYF
TGTGCCAGCAGCTTGAGGGCTAGGGGGCAGTATTTT
>-|TRBJ2-2|-|TRBV4-3
CASSQDKRPPGELFF
TGCGCCAGCAGCCAAGATAAGAGGCCCCCCGGGGAGCTGTTTTTT
>-|TRBJ1-1|TRBD1|TRBV11-2
CASSIQGTGVGGEAFF
TGTGCCAGCAGCATCCAGGGGACAGGGGTTGGAGGTGAAGCTTTCTTT
>-|TRBJ2-2|TRBD2|TRBV19
CASKLAGGRWTGELFF
TGTGCCAGTAAGCTAGCGGGGGGGCGATGGACCGGGGAGCTGTTTTTT
>-|TRBJ2-1|TRBD2|TRBV19
CASSRLAGVAYNEQFF
TGTGCCAGTAGTAGACTAGCGGGAGTTGCCTACAATGAGCAGTTCTTC
>-|TRBJ1-2|TRBD1|TRBV29-1
CSARTGGNYGYTF
TGCAGCGCTCGGACAGGGGGTAACTATGGCTACACCTTC
>-|TRBJ2-7|TRBD2|TRBV6-2/TRBV6-3
CASGRLAGDPFYEQYF
TGTGCCAGCGGCCGACTAGCGGGGGACCCGTTCTACGAGCAGTACTTC
>-|TRBJ2-1|TRBD2|TRBV27
CASSLEAGGLSYNEQFF
TGTGCCAGCAGTTTAGAAGCGGGGGGCCTCTCTTACAATGAGCAGTTCTTC
>-|TRBJ1-1|TRBD1|TRBV5-1
CATRTGEGGREAFF
TGCGCCACCAGGACAGGGGAAGGGGGACGTGAAGCTTTCTTT
>once|TRBJ1-1|-|TRBV12-3/TRBV12-4
CASSFGQIEAFF
TGTGCCAGCAGTTTCGGACAAATTGAAGCTTTCTTT
>-|TRBJ1-2|-|TRBV12-3/TRBV12-4
CASSYGPRNGYTF
TGTGCCAGCAGTTATGGGCCGCGAAATGGCTACACCTTC
>-|TRBJ2-2|TRBD2|TRBV9
CASSVSLLAGGTGELFF
TGTGCCAGCAGCGTAAGTCTTCTAGCGGGAGGGACCGGGGAGCTGTTTTTT
>-|TRBJ2-1|-|TRBV4-2
CASSQDDHTGSSYNEQFF
TGTGCCAGCAGCCAAGATGATCACACAGGCAGCTCCTACAATGAGCAGTTCTTC
>-|TRBJ1-2|-|TRBV3-1/TRBV3-2
CASSQGFIGSDHGYTF
TGTGCCAGCAGCCAAGGATTTATAGGGAGCGATCATGGCTACACCTTC
>-|TRBJ2-7|TRBD1|TRBV5-4
CASSLSPTGTHEQYF
TGTGCCAGCAGCCTGTCTCCGACAGGGACGCACGAGCAGTACTTC
>-|TRBJ2-7|TRBD1|TRBV3-1/TRBV3-2
CASSQGGTAYEQYF
TGTGCCAGCAGCCAAGGGGGGACAGCCTACGAGCAGTACTTC
>-|TRBJ2-1|-|TRBV29-1
CSVDAPPRYNEQFF
TGCAGCGTTGATGCCCCACCGAGGTACAATGAGCAGTTCTTC
>few|TRBJ1-1|-|TRBV6-1
CASSEWHSLNTEAFF
TGTGCCAGCAGTGAATGGCACAGCCTGAACACTGAAGCTTTCTTT
>-|TRBJ2-7|-|TRBV11-2
CASSLSQVEQYF
TGTGCCAGCAGCTTATCGCAGGTCGAGCAGTACTTC
>few|TRBJ2-7|TRBD2|TRBV4-1
CASSQEPVGRGFSYEQYF
TGCGCCAGCAGCCAAGAACCCGTCGGGAGGGGGTTCTCCTACGAGCAGTACTTC
>-|TRBJ1-2|-|TRBV29-1
CSVEDQGVDYGYTF
TGCAGCGTTGAAGATCAAGGGGTGGACTATGGCTACACCTTC
>-|TRBJ2-7|TRBD1|TRBV24-1
CATLDRRSYEQYF
TGTGCCACCCTGGACAGGAGATCTTACGAGCAGTACTTC
>-|TRBJ2-7|TRBD2|TRBV6-6
CASRREGSYEQYF
TGTGCCAGCAGGCGGGAGGGCTCCTACGAGCAGTACTTC
>-|TRBJ2-7|-|TRBV30
CASQGPPDYEQYF
TGTGCCTCACAGGGTCCCCCTGACTACGAGCAGTACTTC
>-|TRBJ2-2|-|TRBV9
CASSPGWGGANTGELFF
TGTGCCAGCAGCCCCGGGTGGGGCGGGGCGAACACCGGGGAGCTGTTTTTT
>-|TRBJ1-3|TRBD1|TRBV28
CATKPGQVRNTIYF
TGTGCCACTAAACCGGGACAGGTTCGAAACACCATATATTTT
>-|TRBJ2-3|-|TRBV6-5
CASSYRRQNTDTQYF
TGTGCCAGCAGTTATCGTCGACAGAACACAGATACGCAGTATTTT
>-|TRBJ2-2|-|TRBV7-9
CASSPGDPASGELFF
TGTGCCAGCAGCCCAGGGGACCCCGCAAGCGGGGAGCTGTTTTTT
>-|TRBJ2-3|-|TRBV20-1
CSARRGGF
TGCAGTGCTAGACGGGGAGGCTTT
>-|TRBJ2-2|-|TRBV6-5
CASTPATSGTGELFF
TGTGCCAGCACCCCGGCGACTTCCGGCACCGGGGAGCTGTTTTTT
>-|TRBJ2-1|-|TRBV15
CATSRDFMEQFF
TGTGCCACCAGCAGAGATTTCATGGAGCAGTTCTTC
>-|TRBJ2-5|TRBD2|TRBV9
CASSPRLALETQYF
TGTGCCAGCAGCCCCCGACTAGCTCTGGAGACCCAGTACTTC
>-|TRBJ2-5|-|TRBV7-2
CASSPVAVQGQETQYF
TGTGCCAGCAGCCCGGTAGCTGTCCAGGGCCAAGAGACCCAGTACTTC
>once|TRBJ2-5|-|TRBV7-9
CASSRRPTGFRGETQYF
TGTGCCAGCAGCCGGAGGCCAACGGGCTTTCGGGGGGAGACCCAGTACTTC
>-|TRBJ2-1|-|TRBV5-4
CASSPRGDSYNEQFF
TGTGCCAGCAGCCCCAGGGGGGACAGCTACAATGAGCAGTTCTTC
>-|TRBJ2-3|-|TRBV11-3
CASSLSSSDTQYF
TGTGCCAGCAGCTTATCTTCTTCAGATACGCAGTATTTT
>-|TRBJ2-3|-|TRBV10-3
CAISDREVRTDTQYF
TGTGCCATCAGTGACCGAGAGGTTCGCACAGATACGCAGTATTTT
>-|TRBJ2-3|TRBD1|TRBV5-5
CASSQRQGQDTQYF
TGTGCCAGCAGCCAGAGACAGGGGCAGGATACGCAGTATTTT
>-|TRBJ2-4|TRBD1|TRBV6-2/TRBV6-3
CASSYSKRGLWLAKNIQYF
TGTGCCAGCAGTTACTCGAAGAGGGGGCTTTGGTTAGCCAAAAACATTCAGTACTTC
>-|TRBJ1-4|-|TRBV30
CAWSPGGKYNEKLFF
TGTGCCTGGAGTCCCGGAGGAAAGTATAATGAAAAACTGTTTTTT
>-|TRBJ1-2|-|TRBV19
CASTPGGALALGYTF
TGTGCCAGTACTCCTGGAGGGGCGCTCGCCCTCGGCTACACCTTC
>-|TRBJ1-1|-|TRBV24-1
CATNSGGSDTEAFF
TGTGCCACCAACTCCGGGGGGTCGGACACTGAAGCTTTCTTT
>-|TRBJ2-7|-|TRBV4-3
CASSRTPAKGEQYF
TGCGCCAGCAGCAGAACGCCTGCCAAGGGGGAGCAGTACTTC
>few|TRBJ1-1|TRBD1|TRBV29-1
CSELTGQHMNTEAFF
TGCAGCGAGCTAACGGGACAGCATATGAACACTGAAGCTTTCTTT
>-|TRBJ2-7|TRBD1|TRBV6-2/TRBV6-3
CASSWDRGAEQYF
TGTGCCAGCAGTTGGGACAGGGGAGCCGAGCAGTACTTC
>-|TRBJ2-2|-|TRBV19
CASRPGGSTGELFF
TGTGCCAGTAGGCCCGGAGGTTCCACCGGGGAGCTGTTTTTT
>-|TRBJ2-1|TRBD2|TRBV7-8
CASSLVAGGAYNEQFF
TGTGCCAGCAGCTTAGTTGCGGGGGGTGCCTACAATGAGCAGTTCTTC
>-|TRBJ2-1|TRBD2|TRBV7-2
CASSPGRSRGGYNEQFF
TGTGCCAGCAGCCCCGGCCGGTCCCGGGGGGGCTACAATGAGCAGTTCTTC
>-|TRBJ2-1|TRBD1|TRBV11-3
CASREGQGANEQFF
TGTGCCAGCAGGGAGGGACAGGGGGCGAATGAGCAGTTCTTC